This T cell receptor (beta chain) comes out of a study of identical twins. A single record per CDR3 protein comes from TCRdb applying MiXCR to the 5' RACE reads. This repertoire shows some 230,000 distinct CDR3 sequences, 6.5% found once; its top ten account for more than 14%. CDR3 size: 14 residues. CDR1 SGHTA and CDR2 FQGNSA come from the germline V gene. The V end was cut by 5 bases, the J end by 1 base, with 9 bases between. In addition, the sample was reused for a study of T cells expressing NK-cell markers. From that study: The eight sequenced donors comprised seven who were HCMV-seropositive and one who was seronegative. Dominant NKG2C+ clonotypes in over 5 donors made up roughly 1.0-7.0% of CD8+ T cells.

Specimen: CD8+ T cells sorted from blood. This TCR came from a young woman in good health. This chain links TRBV7-2 with TRBJ1-5; D is perhaps TRBD1 (5 bases). The CDR3 DNA is TGTGCCAGCAGCCGGGGGGTCAGCAATCAGCCCCAGCATTTT. Its translation: CASSRGVSNQPQHF.